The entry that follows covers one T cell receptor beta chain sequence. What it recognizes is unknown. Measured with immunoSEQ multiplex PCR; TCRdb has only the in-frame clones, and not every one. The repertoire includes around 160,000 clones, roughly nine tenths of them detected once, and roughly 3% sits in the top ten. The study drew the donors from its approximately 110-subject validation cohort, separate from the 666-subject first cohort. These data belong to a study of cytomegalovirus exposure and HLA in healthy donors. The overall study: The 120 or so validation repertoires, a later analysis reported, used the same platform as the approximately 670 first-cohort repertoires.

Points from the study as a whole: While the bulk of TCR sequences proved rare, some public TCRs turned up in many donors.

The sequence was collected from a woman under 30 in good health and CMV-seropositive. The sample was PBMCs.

The CDR3 region is CASSQTQRGPGLQETQYF. The DNA for the CDR3 is TGCGCCAGCAGTCAGACCCAGCGGGGGCCCGGCTTACAAGAGACCCAGTACTTC. The V gene is TRBV23-1, the J gene TRBJ2-5; 8 bases are a match to TRBD2. TRBV23-1 is given ORF status, its function remaining uncertain. The CDR3 totals 18 residues. V gave up 3 bases and J gave up 2 bases; unmatched junction bases: 14.